A selection of T cell receptor beta chains follows, all from one sample in a study of blood T cell repertoires in COVID-19. The table came from immunoSEQ multiplex PCR; TCRdb's copy has only in-frame clones and leaves some out. The sample lists roughly 230,000 clones, 82% occurring once. Sequenced sample: peripheral blood. These receptors were collected from a woman older than 75 with acute or convalescent COVID-19. The CDR3 runs from the conserved cysteine through the conserved F or W. A D gene is named only where the DNA matches it firmly. The listing skips clone size in some rows; elsewhere it reads once, few, many or a size class.

D	V	J	size	CDR3	DNA
TRBD1	TRBV3-1/TRBV3-2	TRBJ1-6	-	CASSQRGQGALHF	TGTGCCAGCAGCCAAAGAGGACAGGGGGCCCTCCACTTT
-	TRBV11-1	TRBJ1-3	-	CASSLGAVSGNTIYF	TGTGCCAGCAGCTTAGGCGCCGTCTCTGGAAACACCATATATTTT
-	TRBV28	TRBJ1-2	once	CASSLMGGYGYTF	TGTGCCAGCAGTTTAATGGGCGGGTATGGCTACACCTTC
TRBD2	TRBV5-1	TRBJ2-2	-	CASSPGGDTGELFF	TGCGCCAGCAGCCCGGGGGGTGACACCGGGGAGCTGTTTTTT
-	TRBV3-1/TRBV3-2	TRBJ1-1	few	CASSPRVQGNTEAFF	TGTGCCAGCAGCCCCCGGGTCCAGGGGAACACTGAAGCTTTCTTT
-	TRBV6-6	TRBJ1-1	-	CASSYAGQNTEAFF	TGTGCCAGCAGTTACGCAGGCCAGAACACTGAAGCTTTCTTT
TRBD1	TRBV9	TRBJ2-2	-	CASSVGTGATGELFF	TGTGCCAGCAGCGTGGGGACAGGGGCCACCGGGGAGCTGTTTTTT
-	TRBV19	TRBJ1-4	-	CASNTRVEGRYATNEKLFF	TGTGCCAGTAACACCAGGGTGGAGGGGCGCTACGCAACTAATGAAAAACTGTTTTTT
-	TRBV19	TRBJ2-7	-	CASSMNSRYEQYF	TGTGCCAGTAGTATGAACAGCCGCTACGAGCAGTACTTC
-	TRBV7-3	TRBJ2-2	-	CASSSPGSGELFF	TGTGCCAGCAGCTCTCCAGGGTCCGGGGAGCTGTTTTTT
TRBD2	TRBV7-9	TRBJ2-2	-	CASSFTSGGGTGELFF	TGTGCCAGCAGCTTCACAAGCGGGGGGGGCACCGGGGAGCTGTTTTTT
-	TRBV7-2	TRBJ1-1	-	CASSLVVRANTEAFF	TGTGCCAGCAGCTTAGTCGTCAGGGCGAACACTGAAGCTTTCTTT
-	TRBV20-1	TRBJ2-7	-	CSVLSGYEQYF	TGCAGTGTCTTGAGTGGCTACGAGCAGTACTTC
-	TRBV9	TRBJ2-1	-	CASSPGAGASYNEQFF	TGTGCCAGCAGTCCAGGGGCAGGGGCCTCCTACAATGAGCAGTTCTTC
-	TRBV7-9	TRBJ2-7	few	CASSAVQGSYEQYF	TGTGCCAGCAGCGCCGTTCAGGGGTCCTACGAGCAGTACTTC
TRBD1	TRBV6-5	TRBJ2-7	-	CASSKTGASYEQYF	TGTGCCAGCAGTAAGACAGGGGCTAGCTACGAGCAGTACTTC
TRBD2	TRBV4-1	TRBJ2-1	-	CASREGLVYNEQFF	TGCGCCAGCAGGGAAGGACTAGTCTACAATGAGCAGTTCTTC
TRBD1	TRBV7-9	TRBJ1-4	once	CASSLGQGNEKLFF	TGTGCCAGCAGCTTAGGACAGGGGAATGAAAAACTGTTTTTT
-	TRBV15	TRBJ2-6	-	CATSSLGGSGANVLTF	TGTGCCACCAGCTCCCTTGGAGGTTCTGGGGCCAACGTCCTGACTTTC
-	TRBV6-2/TRBV6-3	TRBJ2-7	-	CASSHIRDSGTEQYF	TGTGCCAGCAGTCACATCCGGGACTCCGGTACGGAGCAGTACTTC